Below, 21 T cell receptor beta chains from the same sample are listed, as sequenced in a study of cytomegalovirus exposure and HLA in healthy donors. The PCR had 60 Vbeta and 13 Jbeta primers. Sequencing used immunoSEQ multiplex PCR; TCRdb keeps in-frame clones, though not all of them. Of about 120,000 clones listed, about 81% are singletons. The sequenced material came from PBMCs. Receptors were obtained from a man between 35 and 55 years old in good health and CMV-seronegative.

The chain couples TRBV30 to TRBJ2-1; 11 bases fit TRBD1. Germline CDR1 GTSNPN, CDR2 SVGIG (reference sequence). This CDR3 is 14 amino acids long. The junction had 5 bases not matched to a gene; V was cut back by 4 bases and J by 6 bases. CDR3 nucleotides: TGTGCCTGGACGACCGGGACAGGGGGCAATGAGCAGTTCTTC. It translates to CAWTTGTGGNEQFF.

This clone was found once. The chain employs TRBV5-6 and TRBJ2-7; no reliable D call. Deletions cut 4 bases from V and 2 bases from J, with 10 bases between. Germline CDR1 reads SGHDT; CDR2 reads YYEEEE. The CDR3 spans 13 residues. The CDR3 protein is CASSRVIPYEQYF. As DNA, the CDR3 is TGTGCCAGCAGCCGGGTCATCCCCTACGAGCAGTACTTC.

This chain joins TRBV7-2 and TRBJ2-3; 8 positions match TRBD2. Germline V lookup: CDR1 SGHTA, CDR2 FQGNSA. The CDR3 length is 13 residues. The junction had 11 bases not matched to a gene; V was cut back by 4 bases and J by 14 bases. The CDR3 DNA follows: TGTGCCAGCAGCTCCGAACTAGCGGCTGGGGGGTATTTT. Its translation is CASSSELAAGGYF.

The V call is TRBV18, the J call TRBJ2-2, with 7 bases aligning to TRBD2. After removal of 2 bases from V and 6 bases from J, the junction contained 9 bases not matched to a gene. Germline V gene lookup returns CDR1 KGHSH and CDR2 LQKENI. This CDR3 has 16 residues. The CDR3 sequence is CASSPGRGTFAGELFF. CDR3 coding DNA: TGTGCCAGCTCACCAGGGCGGGGGACCTTCGCCGGGGAGCTGTTTTTT.

The chain recombines TRBV5-1 with TRBJ2-5, with 15 bases aligning to TRBD2. CDR1 and CDR2 from the germline V gene are SGHRS and YFSETQ. The CDR3 is 15 residues long. The V segment lost 4 bases and the J segment 11 bases; nucleotides outside the gene matches: 9. CDR3 in DNA: TGCGCCAGCAGCCCGGGACTAGCGGGAGGTGGGGAGCAGTACTTC. It codes for CASSPGLAGGGEQYF.

V gene TRBV27 combines with J gene TRBJ1-1, with 7 bases aligning to TRBD1. Germline V gene lookup returns CDR1 MNHEY and CDR2 SMNVEV (reference sequence). Trimming cost V 5 bases and J 1 base; bases outside gene matches: 7. The CDR3 loop spans 15 amino acids. The CDR3 here is CASSGRQGANTEAFF. Written as DNA, the CDR3 is TGTGCCAGCAGTGGAAGACAGGGAGCGAACACTGAAGCTTTCTTT.

This clone was detected only a few times. The rearrangement joins TRBV30 to TRBJ2-3; possibly TRBD1 for D (5 bases). The CDR3 sequence is 14 residues long. The germline V and J ends were trimmed by 5 bases and 0 bases, with 12 bases remaining between them. Germline V CDR1 and CDR2: GTSNPN, SVGIG (reference sequence). CDR3 nucleotide sequence: TGTGCCTGGTTCTTCAGGGCTAGCACAGATACGCAGTATTTT. Translation gives CAWFFRASTDTQYF.

J is TRBJ1-1 and V is TRBV27; 7 bases match TRBD1. The CDR3 spans 15 residues. Germline values: CDR1 MNHEY, CDR2 SMNVEV (reference sequence). V was clipped by 11 bases and J by 1 base; unmatched bases: 13. Written as DNA, the CDR3 is TGTGCCCCTTATAACAGGGGATCTTGGAACACTGAAGCTTTCTTT. Translating gives CAPYNRGSWNTEAFF.

The chain employs TRBV7-9 and TRBJ2-5; D might be TRBD1 (6 bases). The tail of the sequence fits TRBJ2-7 better, so the J call may be wrong. CDR1 is SEHNR and CDR2 is FQNEAQ in the germline V gene (reference sequence). The CDR3 has 15 amino acids. CDR3 loop: CASSWSGDAGYEQYF. In DNA form, the CDR3 reads TGTGCCAGCAGCTGGTCAGGGGATGCGGGCTACGAGCAGTACTTC.

The genes are TRBV7-9 and TRBJ2-5; no reliable D call. The V end was cut by 5 bases, the J end by 3 bases, with 7 bases between. Germline values: CDR1 SEHNR, CDR2 FQNEAQ (reference sequence). This CDR3 region has 12 residues. DNA for the CDR3: TGTGCCAGCAGCCTGGTAGAAGAGACCCAGTACTTC. Residues: CASSLVEETQYF.

This clone was seen only once. The chain employs TRBV14 and TRBJ2-7, with 9 bases lining up with TRBD2. Germline V CDR1 and CDR2: SGHDN, FVKESK. CDR3 size: 14 residues. Trimming took 4 bases from V and 4 from J; bases not matched to a gene: 5. The CDR3 sequence is CASSRGTSLYEQYF. The CDR3 coding sequence is TGTGCCAGCAGCCGAGGGACTAGCCTATACGAGCAGTACTTC. Full variable domain (rest looked up from reference TRBV14 and TRBJ2-7): EAGVTQFPSHSVIEKGQTVTLRCDPISGHDNLYWYRRVMGKEIKFLLHFVKESKQDESGMPNNRFLAERTGGTYSTLKVQPAELEDSGVYFCASSRGTSLYEQYFGPGTRLTVT.

The chain is built from TRBV6-5 and TRBJ2-5, with 8 positions matching TRBD2. Losses at the gene ends were 2 bases for V and 7 bases for J; bases not matched to a gene: 6. The CDR3 consists of 14 residues. The germline gives CDR1 MNHEY, CDR2 SVGAGI. The CDR3 protein is CASSYPGLEGTQYF. CDR3 nucleotide sequence: TGTGCCAGCAGTTACCCGGGACTAGAGGGGACCCAGTACTTC.

V and J are TRBV28 and TRBJ2-7; TRBD1 is a possible D gene (5 bases). The CDR3 has 13 residues. The V and J ends lost 7 bases and 8 bases respectively, with 18 bases between them. Germline CDR1 MDHEN, CDR2 SYDVKM. CDR3 region: CASTSDINTKQYF. The CDR3 coding sequence is TGTGCCAGCACCTCGGACATTAATACGAAGCAGTACTTC.

In nucleotides, the CDR3 is TGTGCCAGCAGGGCGGGAGGGGATGAGCAGTTCTTC. It codes for CASRAGGDEQFF. The J gene is TRBJ2-1, the V gene TRBV11-3, with 9 bases lining up with TRBD2. V lost 6 bases, J lost 8 bases, and 2 bases stayed unmatched. Germline assignment: CDR1 SGHNT and CDR2 YENEEA. The CDR3 spans 12 residues.

The chain links TRBV6-6 to TRBJ2-5; 9 bases are a match to TRBD1. The CDR3 loop spans 14 amino acids. J was trimmed by 5 bases and V by 2 bases; bases with no gene match: 3. Looked up from germline, CDR1 is MNHNY and CDR2 is SVGAGI (reference sequence). CDR3 in DNA: TGTGCCAGCAGTTACGATGGACAGGGGGAGACCCAGTACTTC. This gives the protein CASSYDGQGETQYF.

J is TRBJ2-7 and V is TRBV21-1; the table calls TRBD2, which could not be checked here. TRBV21-1 is listed as a pseudogene. CDR3 size: 14 residues. The CDR3 DNA follows: TGTGCCAGCAGATGGGAGCGGGACTCCTACGAGCAGTACTTC. Translating it yields CASRWERDSYEQYF.

V is TRBV27 and J is TRBJ1-2, with a possible D match to TRBD1 (5 bases). Germline lookup yields CDR1 MNHEY and CDR2 SMNVEV (reference sequence). The V gene lost 2 bases and the J gene lost 4 bases, with 11 bases spanning the gap. The CDR3 has 14 amino acids. The CDR3 spells CASSLGLRGYGYTF. CDR3 nucleotide sequence: TGTGCCAGCAGTTTAGGGCTTAGGGGCTATGGCTACACCTTC.

The gene calls are TRBV7-9 and TRBJ1-2; D perhaps matches TRBD1 (6 bases). Germline V gives CDR1 SEHNR, CDR2 FQNEAQ (reference sequence). V was shortened by 5 bases and J by 3 bases, with 10 bases between the two germline ends. The CDR3 runs 13 residues. The CDR3 is CASSDAGDYGYTF. CDR3 bases: TGTGCCAGCAGCGACGCAGGGGACTATGGCTACACCTTC.

The chain employs TRBV9 and TRBJ1-5, with 8 bases matching TRBD1. Germline CDR1 and CDR2: SGDLS and YYNGEE. CDR3 size: 16 residues. V lost 0 bases to trimming and J lost 3 bases; unmatched junction nucleotides: 5. The CDR3 DNA reads TGTGCCAGCAGCGTAGGACAGGGGCTTTACAATCAGCCCCAGCATTTT. The encoded protein is CASSVGQGLYNQPQHF.

This chain connects TRBV10-3 to TRBJ2-7; perhaps TRBD2 as D (7 bases). Per the germline V gene, CDR1 is ENHRY and CDR2 is SYGVKD. This CDR3 comprises 16 residues. The V end was cut by 5 bases, the J end by 2 bases, with 19 bases between. This CDR3 reads CAISWGGANPPYEQYF. CDR3 in DNA: TGTGCCATCAGTTGGGGGGGGGCGAACCCCCCCTACGAGCAGTACTTC.

CDR3: CASSVGGPLGELFF. The DNA of the CDR3 is TGTGCCAGCAGTGTCGGAGGACCCCTCGGGGAGCTGTTTTTT. V is TRBV27 and J is TRBJ2-2, with D possibly being TRBD2 (5 bases). V lost 5 bases and J 7 bases, leaving 14 bases between the germline ends. CDR3 length: 14 amino acids. Germline V gene data show CDR1 as MNHEY and CDR2 as SMNVEV (reference sequence).